This TCR beta chain was recovered during a study of blood T cell repertoires in COVID-19. About the study: Whether acute or convalescent, the COVID-19 samples came from the United States, Italy and Spain.

Only in-frame clones appear in the TCRdb table, and some are missing; sequencing was by immunoSEQ multiplex PCR. Of around 86,000 clones in the sample, about 85% were seen once. V lost 3 bases to trimming and J lost 9 bases; unmatched junction nucleotides: 13. CDR1 is SGHNT, CDR2 YYREEE, per germline (reference sequence). The CDR3 has 16 residues. The chain combines TRBV5-4 with TRBJ2-1, with 9 bases identical to TRBD2. Sequenced material: peripheral blood. The TCR was taken from an older man with acute or convalescent COVID-19. CDR3 in amino acids: CASSSEGLAGFREQFF. The CDR3 DNA is TGTGCCAGCAGCTCGGAGGGGCTAGCGGGGTTTCGTGAGCAGTTCTTC.